This T cell receptor (beta chain) was recovered during a study of beta chain features in type 1 diabetes. Study-wide context: Under 140,000,000 sorted cells were examined across all samples. Notes on the study in general: The naive, central memory and Treg TCRB repertoires showed an apparent similarity that was greater among patients than among healthy donors. For Type 1 diabetes patients, all four CD4+ subsets carried TCRB CDR3s that were moderately but significantly shorter.

Averaging roughly 110 mL, one heparinised blood draw was given by each donor. Every sorted population was more than 98% pure. The authors reverse transcribed all of the isolated RNA, so sequencing captured expressed TCRB transcripts. Assay used: immunoSEQ multiplex PCR; TCRdb lists only in-frame clones, some missing. The sample records about 99,000 clones, around 30% being singletons. This clone turned up a few times. The target antigen is unknown. The CDR3 contains 14 residues. Losses at the gene ends were 5 bases for V and 4 bases for J; bases not matched to a gene: 6. Per germline, CDR1 SGHTA and CDR2 FQGNSA.

The receptor was derived from a woman younger than 35 with type 1 diabetes. The V gene is TRBV7-2, the J gene TRBJ2-3; TRBD2 matches 7 bases. Sequencing input: central memory CD4+ T cells from blood. The CDR3 DNA is TGTGCCAGCAGCCAGACAACTAGCGCAGATACGCAGTATTTT. Amino acids: CASSQTTSADTQYF.